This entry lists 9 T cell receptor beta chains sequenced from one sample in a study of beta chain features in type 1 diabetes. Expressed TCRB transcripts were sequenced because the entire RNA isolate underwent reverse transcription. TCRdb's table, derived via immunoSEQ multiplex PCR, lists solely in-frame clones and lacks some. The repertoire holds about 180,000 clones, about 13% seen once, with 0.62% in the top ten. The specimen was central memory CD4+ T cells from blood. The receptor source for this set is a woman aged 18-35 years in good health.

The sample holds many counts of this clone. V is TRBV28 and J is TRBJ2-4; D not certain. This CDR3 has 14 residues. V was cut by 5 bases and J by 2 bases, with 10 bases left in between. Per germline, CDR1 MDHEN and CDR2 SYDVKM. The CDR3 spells CASSPSSPKNIQYF. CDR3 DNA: TGTGCCAGCAGTCCCTCGTCTCCCAAAAACATTCAGTACTTC. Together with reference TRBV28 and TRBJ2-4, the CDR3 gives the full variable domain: DVKVTQSSRYLVKRTGEKVFLECVQDMDHENMFWYRQDPGLGLRLIYFSYDVKMKEKGDIPEGYSVSREKKERFSLILESASTNQTSMYLCASSPSSPKNIQYFGAGTRLSVL.

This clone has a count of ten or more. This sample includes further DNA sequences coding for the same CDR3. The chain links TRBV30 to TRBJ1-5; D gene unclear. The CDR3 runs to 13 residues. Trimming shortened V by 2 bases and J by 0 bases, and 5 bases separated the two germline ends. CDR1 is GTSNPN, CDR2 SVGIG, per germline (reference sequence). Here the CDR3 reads CAWSTDSNQPQHF. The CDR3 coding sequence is TGTGCCTGGAGTACAGATAGCAATCAGCCCCAGCATTTT.

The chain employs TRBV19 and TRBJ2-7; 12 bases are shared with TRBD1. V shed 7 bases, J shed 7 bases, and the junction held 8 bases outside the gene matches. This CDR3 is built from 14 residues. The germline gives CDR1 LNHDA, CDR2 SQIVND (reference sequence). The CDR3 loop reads CASTGTGGRGEQYF. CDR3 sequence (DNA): TGTGCCAGTACGGGGACAGGGGGCCGTGGGGAGCAGTACTTC.

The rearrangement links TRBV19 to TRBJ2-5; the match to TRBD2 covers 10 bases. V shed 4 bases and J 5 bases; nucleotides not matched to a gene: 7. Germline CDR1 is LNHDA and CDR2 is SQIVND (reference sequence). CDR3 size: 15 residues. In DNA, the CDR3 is TGTGCCAGTAGTAGGAAGCGGGAGGGCCTCGAGACCCAGTACTTC. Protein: CASSRKREGLETQYF.

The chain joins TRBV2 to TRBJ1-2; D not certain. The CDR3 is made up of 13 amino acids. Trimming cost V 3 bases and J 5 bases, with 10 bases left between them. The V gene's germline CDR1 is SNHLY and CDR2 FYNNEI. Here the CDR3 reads CASSERQFYGYTF. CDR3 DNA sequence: TGTGCCAGCAGTGAGAGGCAATTTTATGGCTACACCTTC.

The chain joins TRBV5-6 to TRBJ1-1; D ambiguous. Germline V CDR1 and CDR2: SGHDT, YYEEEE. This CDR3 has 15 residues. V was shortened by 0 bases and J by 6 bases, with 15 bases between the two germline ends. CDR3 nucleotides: TGTGCCAGCAGCTTGGAAGGCACAGTTCCCCCTGAAGCTTTCTTT. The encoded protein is CASSLEGTVPPEAFF.

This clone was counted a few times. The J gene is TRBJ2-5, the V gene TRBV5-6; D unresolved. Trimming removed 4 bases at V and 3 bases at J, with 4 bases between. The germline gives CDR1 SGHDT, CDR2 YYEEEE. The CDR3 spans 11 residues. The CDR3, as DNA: TGTGCCAGCAGCATAGAAGAGACCCAGTACTTC. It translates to CASSIEETQYF.

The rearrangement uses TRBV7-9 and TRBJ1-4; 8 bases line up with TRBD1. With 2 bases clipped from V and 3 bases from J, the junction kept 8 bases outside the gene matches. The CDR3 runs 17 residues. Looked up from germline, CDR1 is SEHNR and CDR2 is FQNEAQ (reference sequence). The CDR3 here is CASSLPAGGTANEKLFF. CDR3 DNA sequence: TGTGCCAGCAGCTTACCGGCAGGGGGCACAGCTAATGAAAAACTGTTTTTT.

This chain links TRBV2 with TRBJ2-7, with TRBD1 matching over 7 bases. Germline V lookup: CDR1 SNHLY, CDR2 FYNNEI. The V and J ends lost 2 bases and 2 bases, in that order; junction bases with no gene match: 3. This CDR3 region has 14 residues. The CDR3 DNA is TGTGCCAGCAGTGAAACGGGACAGACCTACGAGCAGTACTTC. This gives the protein CASSETGQTYEQYF.